A single sample is the source of the 20 T cell receptor beta chains below, sequenced in a study of T cell repertoires in cytomegalovirus infection. A single record per CDR3 protein comes from TCRdb applying MiXCR to the reads. The sample includes some 400,000 distinct CDR3 sequences, 31% seen only once; the top ten take approximately 14%. Material: PBMCs. The receptors were gathered from a human donor in good health (CMV status not recorded). Some clones in this sample may be carry-over from other donors' samples.

There are a few counts of this clonotype. The J gene is TRBJ2-7, the V gene TRBV7-6, with a tentative D call TRBD2 (6 bases). This CDR3 has 14 amino acids. Between the trimmed V and J ends, which lost 8 bases and 3 bases, there was a span of 17 bases. The V gene's germline CDR1 is SGHVS and CDR2 FNYEAQ. The CDR3: CASSQEAGSYEQYF. CDR3 in DNA: TGTGCCAGCTCCCAGGAGGCGGGGAGCTACGAGCAGTACTTC.

About this clonotype: A much more abundant neighbour one base away suggests this may be a read error. The chain has TRBV12-3 or TRBV12-4 and TRBJ1-5, with D hard to call. CDR3 length: 13 residues. The CDR3 sequence is CASTPNSTQPQHF. The CDR3 DNA is TGTGCCAGCACCCCCAATAGCACTCAGCCCCAGCATTTT.

This clonotype was seen at least ten times. The chain links TRBV7-7 to TRBJ2-2; no definite D call. Per germline, CDR1 SSHAT and CDR2 FNYEAQ (reference sequence). The V gene lost 5 bases and the J gene lost 2 bases, with 9 bases spanning the gap. CDR3 length: 14 residues. The CDR3 DNA reads as TGTGCCAGCAGCCCTGGGGTTAACACCGGGGAGCTGTTTTTT. Protein: CASSPGVNTGELFF.

V is TRBV28 and J is TRBJ1-6, with D unresolved. Germline V gene lookup returns CDR1 MDHEN and CDR2 SYDVKM. The CDR3 is 15 amino acids. Trimming shortened V by 1 base and J by 0 bases, and 4 bases separated the two germline ends. CDR3 loop: CASSLLSSYNSPLHF. The CDR3 DNA follows: TGTGCCAGCAGTTTATTGAGCTCCTATAATTCACCCCTCCACTTT.

This clonotype was counted a few times. CDR3 loop: CASSSYSSSGNTIYF. For the CDR3, the DNA is TGTGCCAGCAGTTCTTACTCGAGCTCTGGAAACACCATATATTTT. The chain combines TRBV28 with TRBJ1-3; D is uncertain. This CDR3 has 15 amino acids. Trimming stripped 4 bases from V and 0 bases from J, with 10 bases between. CDR1 is MDHEN, CDR2 SYDVKM, per germline.

In its sample, this clonotype was seen a few times. The V gene is TRBV2, the J gene TRBJ2-1; 7 bases agree with TRBD2. After removal of 5 bases from V and 8 bases from J, the junction contained 12 bases not matched to a gene. CDR1 is SNHLY, CDR2 FYNNEI, per germline. The CDR3 covers 15 residues. In nucleotides, the CDR3 is TGTGCCAGCAGTAGGAGACTAGCTGGGGCGCATGAGCAGTTCTTC. It codes for CASSRRLAGAHEQFF.

The V call is TRBV10-1, the J call TRBJ1-4; unclear D gene. Trimming cost V 5 bases and J 8 bases, with 15 bases left between them. Per germline, CDR1 WNHNN and CDR2 SYGVQD (reference sequence). CDR3 length: 14 amino acids. The CDR3: CASSRFQEDEKLFF. The CDR3 nucleotides are TGCGCCAGCAGTCGGTTTCAAGAAGACGAAAAACTGTTTTTT.

This clonotype was recorded only once. The chain links TRBV5-4 to TRBJ2-5, with TRBD1 matching over 7 bases. CDR1 is SGHNT, CDR2 YYREEE, per germline (reference sequence). V dropped 4 bases and J dropped 2; count of bases not matched to a gene: 11. The CDR3 spans 16 residues. The CDR3 sequence: CASSDPRTGQQETQYF. CDR3 DNA: TGTGCCAGCAGCGATCCGCGGACAGGACAACAAGAGACCCAGTACTTC.

In this sample, this clonotype turned up a few times. The genes are TRBV7-2 and TRBJ2-5; 10 bases agree with TRBD1. CDR1 and CDR2 from the germline V gene are SGHTA and FQGNSA. Trimming at V came to 1 base and at J to 4 bases, leaving 9 bases not matched to a gene. The CDR3 sequence is 17 residues long. Written as DNA, the CDR3 is TGTGCCAGCAGCTTAGGCCCCGGGACAGGGGTGGGAGAGACCCAGTACTTC. This codes for CASSLGPGTGVGETQYF.

This sequence joins TRBV28 and TRBJ1-5; D is possibly TRBD1 (5 bases). V lost 7 bases, J lost 3 bases, and 16 bases lay in between. Per germline, CDR1 MDHEN and CDR2 SYDVKM. This CDR3 is 15 amino acids long. The CDR3 loop is CASTLFPGTNQPQHF. The CDR3, as DNA: TGTGCCAGCACCCTCTTCCCAGGGACCAATCAGCCCCAGCATTTT.

Details on this clonotype: This sequence may be a read error, since a much larger clone differs from it by one base. V gene TRBV7-8 combines with J gene TRBJ2-5, with a weak D call TRBD2 (6 bases). The CDR3 consists of 15 residues. The V end lost 8 bases, the J end lost 9 bases, and 25 bases lay between the germline ends. Germline CDR1 and CDR2: SGHVS and FQNEAQ. The CDR3 DNA is TGTGCCAGCGCCCCAGTCATCGAGTCGGGGGAGTCCCAGTACTTC. Residues: CASAPVIESGESQYF.

V and J are TRBV10-3 and TRBJ1-6; D perhaps matches TRBD1 (5 bases). Trimming removed 8 bases from V and 5 bases from J, with 13 bases in between. The CDR3 extends over 14 amino acids. Germline assignment: CDR1 ENHRY and CDR2 SYGVKD. The CDR3: CAIGDGRNNSPLHF. In DNA form, the CDR3 reads TGTGCCATCGGGGACGGAAGAAATAATTCACCCCTCCACTTT.

This clonotype was detected many times. The J gene is TRBJ1-3, the V gene TRBV7-6; 12 nucleotides match TRBD1. Trimming removed 5 bases from V and 4 bases from J; junction bases left unmatched: 9. The CDR3 is 17 amino acids. Germline-derived CDR1 and CDR2 are SGHVS and FNYEAQ. CDR3 region: CASSEKGTGGKGNTIYF. The CDR3 coding sequence is TGTGCCAGCAGCGAAAAAGGGACAGGGGGCAAAGGAAACACCATATATTTT.

This clonotype occurred many times. J is TRBJ2-7 and V is TRBV7-2; 9 nucleotides align to TRBD2. The germline CDR1 and CDR2 sequences are SGHTA and FQGNSA. V shed 5 bases and J 2 bases; nucleotides not matched to a gene: 7. The CDR3 runs to 15 residues. The CDR3 is CASSNRRGGTYEQYF. The DNA for the CDR3 is TGTGCCAGCAGCAATCGGCGGGGGGGGACCTACGAGCAGTACTTC.

This clonotype was seen at least ten times. This chain links TRBV7-2 with TRBJ2-1; D ambiguous. The V end lost 6 bases, the J end lost 0 bases, and 18 bases lay between the germline ends. Germline CDR1 reads SGHTA; CDR2 reads FQGNSA. The CDR3 sequence is 17 residues long. CDR3 in DNA: TGTGCCAGCAGTCAAAGGACCCCGCTTAGCTCCTACAATGAGCAGTTCTTC. It yields the protein CASSQRTPLSSYNEQFF.

In regard to this clonotype: A read error may produce the germline difference seen at one junction end. V and J are TRBV7-9 and TRBJ2-7; 7 bases agree with TRBD1. CDR1 and CDR2 (germline): SEHNR, FQNEAQ (reference sequence). This CDR3 region has 15 residues. The CDR3 loop reads CASSETGTVQGEPYF. In DNA form, the CDR3 reads TGTGCCAGCAGCGAGACCGGGACAGTACAGGGCGAGCCGTACTTC.

This clonotype was detected only a few times. The rearrangement joins TRBV6-2 or TRBV6-3 to TRBJ1-1, with 7 bases matching TRBD1. V lost 6 bases to trimming and J lost 4 bases; unmatched junction nucleotides: 8. The CDR3 has 14 residues. Germline CDR1 is MNHEY and CDR2 is SVGEGT. The CDR3 loop is CASRRRQGGTEAFF. In nucleotides, the CDR3 is TGTGCCAGCAGGCGAAGACAGGGTGGCACTGAAGCTTTCTTT.

This chain joins TRBV6-2 or TRBV6-3 and TRBJ2-3; D tentatively fits TRBD1 or TRBD2 (6 bases each). V was pared by 6 bases and J by 8 bases, with 18 bases between. Germline CDR1 and CDR2: MNHEY and SVGEGT. This CDR3 has 14 residues. For the CDR3, the DNA is TGTGCCAGCAGCTCACTCGAGGGGGGCGGTACGCAGTATTTT. Translated, it gives CASSSLEGGGTQYF.

This clonotype showed up just once. The chain uses TRBV6-5 and TRBJ1-1, with D unresolved. Germline V gene sequence: CDR1 MNHEY, CDR2 SVGAGI. Trimming took 2 bases from V and 3 from J, leaving 7 bases between them. The CDR3 extends over 13 amino acids. CDR3 amino acids: CASSYDGDTEAFF. The DNA of the CDR3 is TGTGCCAGCAGTTACGATGGGGACACTGAAGCTTTCTTT.

This clonotype was found a few times. This chain links TRBV5-5 with TRBJ2-7; 7 bases align to TRBD1. This CDR3 has 16 residues. Trimming cost V 1 base and J 3 bases; bases outside gene matches: 10. CDR1 is SGHKS, CDR2 YYEKEE, per germline (reference sequence). CDR3 sequence reads: CASSLYPTDRNYEQYF. The CDR3 DNA follows: TGTGCCAGCAGCTTGTACCCGACGGACAGGAACTACGAGCAGTACTTC.